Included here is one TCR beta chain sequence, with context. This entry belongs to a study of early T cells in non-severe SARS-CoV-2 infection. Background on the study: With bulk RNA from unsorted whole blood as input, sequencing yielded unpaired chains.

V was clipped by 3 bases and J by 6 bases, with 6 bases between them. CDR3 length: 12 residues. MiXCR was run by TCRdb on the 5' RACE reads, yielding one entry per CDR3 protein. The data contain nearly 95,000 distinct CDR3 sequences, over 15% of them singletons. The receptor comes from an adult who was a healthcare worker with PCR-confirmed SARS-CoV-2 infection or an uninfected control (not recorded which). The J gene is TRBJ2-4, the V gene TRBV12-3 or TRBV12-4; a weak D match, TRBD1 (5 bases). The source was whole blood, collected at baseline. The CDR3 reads CASSFDRNIQYF. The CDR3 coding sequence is TGTGCCAGCAGTTTCGACAGAAACATTCAGTACTTC.